Below, 24 T cell receptor beta chains from the same sample are listed, as sequenced in a study of blood T cells in healthy people across ages. Then a second PCR, running about 7 to 11 cycles, was carried out with a sample-barcoded 5' primer and a J-beta primer mix. TCRdb processed the 5' RACE reads anew with MiXCR; each CDR3 protein has one entry. Among about 930,000 distinct CDR3 sequences listed, about 27% were seen once. These same records also appear under a second study, on T cells of mothers and their children.

Material for sequencing was blood. These receptors were obtained from a woman aged 40 to 50 in good health.

The CDR3 DNA sequence: TGCAGTGCTAGAGAAGGGACTAGCGTAGAGACCCAGTACTTC. It codes for CSAREGTSVETQYF. The V call is TRBV20-1, the J call TRBJ2-5; 10 bases map to TRBD2. V lost 0 bases to trimming and J lost 4 bases; unmatched junction nucleotides: 2. The CDR3 sequence is 14 residues long. Germline CDR1 DFQATT, CDR2 SNEGSKA (reference sequence).

This clonotype was observed a few times. The DNA of the CDR3 is TGCAGTGCTAGTTCAGGGATCAATCAGGAAAAACTGTTTTTT. This codes for CSASSGINQEKLFF. J is TRBJ1-4 and V is TRBV20-1; D is possibly TRBD1 (5 bases). Germline V gene lookup returns CDR1 DFQATT and CDR2 SNEGSKA (reference sequence). V lost 3 bases and J 8 bases, leaving 16 bases between the germline ends. There are 14 residues in the CDR3.

As concerns this clonotype: This may come from a read error, since a much larger clone is one base off. J is TRBJ1-4 and V is TRBV7-9; 7 bases fit TRBD1. Germline V CDR1 and CDR2: SEHNR, FQNEAQ (reference sequence). This CDR3 is 14 amino acids long. J lost 2 bases, V lost 4 bases, and 1 base had no gene match. The CDR3: CASSSGQTNEKLFF. The CDR3 nucleotides read TGTGCCAGCAGCTCGGGACAGACTAATGAAAAACTGTTTTTT.

There are many counts of this clonotype. The chain carries TRBV28 and TRBJ2-7; D remains ambiguous. The CDR3 has 12 residues. Trimming removed 2 bases at V and 6 bases at J, with 8 bases between. CDR1 is MDHEN and CDR2 is SYDVKM in the germline V gene. In DNA form, the CDR3 reads TGTGCCAGCAGTTTACGGCAATTCGAGCAGTACTTC. It translates to CASSLRQFEQYF.

This clonotype was counted a few times. The chain joins TRBV7-9 to TRBJ1-1; 7 bases are a match to TRBD1. The CDR3 sequence is 15 residues long. Germline CDR1 SEHNR, CDR2 FQNEAQ (reference sequence). The V and J ends lost 5 bases and 5 bases, in that order; junction bases with no gene match: 11. CDR3 protein: CASSTEGGVGTEAFF. In DNA, the CDR3 is TGTGCCAGCAGCACAGAAGGGGGCGTCGGGACTGAAGCTTTCTTT.

CDR3 amino acids: CASSYSTDFNYGYTF. Here the CDR3 DNA reads TGTGCCAGCAGTTACTCGACAGACTTTAACTATGGCTACACCTTC. The gene calls are TRBV6-2 or TRBV6-3 and TRBJ1-2; D possibly corresponds to TRBD1 (5 bases). CDR3 length: 15 amino acids. Trimming left V 0 bases short and J 1 base short, with 9 bases between. The V gene's germline CDR1 is MNHEY and CDR2 SVGEGT.

A word on this clonotype: This may arise from a read error, as a much more abundant clone is one base away. This chain links TRBV2 with TRBJ2-4, with 10 bases fitting TRBD1. The J call may be incorrect, as the DNA end agrees better with TRBJ2-7. The CDR3 loop spans 15 amino acids. Germline V gene sequence: CDR1 SNHLY, CDR2 FYNNEI. In DNA form, the CDR3 reads TGTGCCAGCGGTGACCGAAGGACAGGGGGCTACGAGCAGTACTTC. It specifies CASGDRRTGGYEQYF.

The chain uses TRBV7-2 and TRBJ2-3; TRBD2 aligns across 9 bases. Germline-derived CDR1 and CDR2 are SGHTA and FQGNSA. The V and J ends lost 1 base and 14 bases, in that order; junction bases with no gene match: 13. The CDR3 covers 15 residues. The CDR3 sequence: CASSLEWVAGAPGYF. DNA for the CDR3: TGTGCCAGCAGCTTAGAGTGGGTAGCGGGGGCCCCTGGGTATTTT.

The CDR3 DNA reads as TGTGCCAGCAGACCCTCTGGGACCCGGCAAGAGACCCAGTACTTC. This codes for CASRPSGTRQETQYF. V gene TRBV12-3 or TRBV12-4 combines with J gene TRBJ2-5; the D gene could be TRBD1 or TRBD2 (5 bases each). The CDR3 contains 15 residues. Between the trimmed V and J ends, which lost 6 bases and 2 bases, there was a span of 16 bases.

The J gene is TRBJ2-5, the V gene TRBV7-2; TRBD2 is a possible D gene (6 bases). This CDR3 has 15 amino acids. V lost 4 bases to trimming and J lost 3 bases, with 15 bases between them. The V gene's germline CDR1 is SGHTA and CDR2 FQGNSA. As DNA, the CDR3 is TGTGCCAGCAGCTATTCGGCGGGGTTCAAAGAGACCCAGTACTTC. Encoded protein: CASSYSAGFKETQYF.

The gene calls are TRBV20-1 and TRBJ2-7; 10 nucleotides align to TRBD2. The CDR3 length is 15 residues. Germline CDR1 is DFQATT and CDR2 is SNEGSKA (reference sequence). The J segment lost 7 bases and the V segment lost 3 bases, leaving 12 bases of the junction unmatched. CDR3 in DNA: TGCAGTGCTAGTGTGTCAGCGGGGGGGCCAAGGGAGCAGTACTTC. Translation gives CSASVSAGGPREQYF.

This clonotype was picked up a small number of times. The CDR3 region has the DNA TGTGCCAGCAGCGTAGCTACGGAGCGGGGGGGTATTGAGACCCAGTACTTC. As protein: CASSVATERGGIETQYF. This chain connects TRBV9 to TRBJ2-5; 10 nucleotides agree with TRBD2. The CDR3 runs to 17 residues. Germline CDR1 SGDLS, CDR2 YYNGEE. Trimming removed 0 bases from V and 5 bases from J; junction bases left unmatched: 10.

This chain links TRBV20-1 with TRBJ2-1; 9 bases are shared with TRBD1. Germline CDR1 and CDR2: DFQATT and SNEGSKA (reference sequence). V was clipped by 7 bases and J by 6 bases; unmatched bases: 10. This CDR3 is built from 14 residues. The CDR3 region is CSGVGTGKGNEQFF. The CDR3 DNA follows: TGCAGTGGTGTGGGGACAGGGAAGGGCAATGAGCAGTTCTTC.

V gene TRBV29-1 combines with J gene TRBJ2-1; D is ambiguous. The V gene's germline CDR1 is SQVTM and CDR2 ANQGSEA. V was shortened by 4 bases and J by 3 bases, with 7 bases between the two germline ends. The CDR3 has 12 amino acids. CDR3 region: CSVGNSYNEQFF. CDR3 nucleotides: TGCAGCGTTGGGAACAGCTACAATGAGCAGTTCTTC.

The chain carries TRBV6-2 or TRBV6-3 and TRBJ1-1; D might be TRBD1 (5 bases). Germline V gene sequence: CDR1 MNHEY, CDR2 SVGEGT. The CDR3 spans 15 residues. V lost 5 bases and J lost 0, with 13 bases in between. The CDR3 spells CASSTPTDMNTEAFF. CDR3 coding DNA: TGTGCCAGCAGTACCCCGACGGACATGAACACTGAAGCTTTCTTT.

DNA for the CDR3: TGTGCCAGCAGCGGCGGGGGAGCGGGCGAGCAGTACTTC. It encodes CASSGGGAGEQYF. V gene TRBV6-6 combines with J gene TRBJ2-5, with 7 bases identical to TRBD2. The end of the DNA fits TRBJ2-7 better, so the J call may be wrong. This CDR3 has 13 residues. The germline V gene encodes CDR1 MNHNY and CDR2 SVGAGI (reference sequence).

The chain recombines TRBV28 with TRBJ2-7; 8 nucleotides line up with TRBD2. J gave up 2 bases and V 7 bases, and 4 bases lay outside the gene matches. Germline CDR1 is MDHEN and CDR2 is SYDVKM. This CDR3 contains 13 residues. The CDR3 protein is CASIAGLAYEQYF. CDR3 in DNA: TGTGCCAGCATTGCGGGACTAGCCTACGAGCAGTACTTC.

This clonotype turned up a few times. The rearrangement links TRBV20-1 to TRBJ2-1; TRBD1 matches 11 bases. The ends lost 4 bases at V and 5 bases at J; junction bases unmatched: 4. Germline V CDR1 and CDR2: DFQATT, SNEGSKA (reference sequence). The CDR3 is 14 amino acids. The CDR3 DNA sequence: TGCAGTGCTATCCCGGGACAGGGGGACAATGAGCAGTTCTTC. Translating it yields CSAIPGQGDNEQFF.

This clonotype was seen once. The chain couples TRBV7-2 to TRBJ1-5, with D uncertain. This CDR3 has 17 amino acids. Germline assignment: CDR1 SGHTA and CDR2 FQGNSA. The V end lost 4 bases, the J end lost 6 bases, and 22 bases lay between the germline ends. Here the CDR3 reads CASSSSSGRPGSQPQHF. The CDR3 DNA sequence: TGTGCCAGCAGCTCTTCCTCGGGCCGCCCAGGCAGTCAGCCCCAGCATTTT.

The genes are TRBV6-2 or TRBV6-3 and TRBJ2-1; 8 bases are shared with TRBD2. This CDR3 comprises 13 residues. Germline trimming cut 3 bases from V and 12 bases from J; bases unmatched to any gene: 7. Germline V gene lookup returns CDR1 MNHEY and CDR2 SVGEGT. The CDR3 sequence: CASSYVQRGSQFF. As DNA, the CDR3 is TGTGCCAGCAGTTATGTACAGCGGGGGTCGCAGTTCTTC.

The V and J genes are TRBV9 and TRBJ2-1; D is uncertain. V lost 3 bases to trimming and J lost 2 bases, with 15 bases between them. Germline CDR1 reads SGDLS; CDR2 reads YYNGEE. This CDR3 region has 16 residues. The CDR3 loop is CASSAWGFEPYNEQFF. DNA for the CDR3: TGTGCCAGCAGCGCTTGGGGTTTCGAGCCCTACAATGAGCAGTTCTTC.

The chain joins TRBV29-1 to TRBJ2-1; the match to TRBD2 covers 13 bases. The CDR3 length is 16 residues. Germline CDR1 SQVTM, CDR2 ANQGSEA. The J segment lost 2 bases and the V segment lost 6 bases, leaving 7 bases of the junction unmatched. The CDR3 loop is CSVPRTSGGPYNEQFF. The CDR3, as DNA: TGCAGCGTGCCGAGGACTAGCGGGGGTCCCTACAATGAGCAGTTCTTC.

The V and J genes are TRBV5-1 and TRBJ2-1; perhaps TRBD2 as D (6 bases). The germline V and J ends were trimmed by 2 bases and 5 bases, with 14 bases remaining between them. CDR1 is SGHRS and CDR2 is YFSETQ in the germline V gene. The CDR3 loop spans 15 amino acids. The CDR3 spells CASSFGGKKDNEQFF. The DNA for the CDR3 is TGCGCCAGCAGCTTTGGCGGGAAAAAAGACAATGAGCAGTTCTTC.

The chain carries TRBV5-1 and TRBJ1-2; the D is unclear. CDR3 length equals 13 residues. Germline values: CDR1 SGHRS, CDR2 YFSETQ. The V gene lost 0 bases and the J gene lost 3 bases, with 6 bases spanning the gap. The CDR3 spells CASSLEDYYGYTF. The CDR3 bases are TGCGCCAGCAGCTTGGAAGATTACTATGGCTACACCTTC.